This is a list of T cell receptor beta chains from one sample in a study of T cells in Graves' hyperthyroidism and ophthalmopathy. TCRdb re-called the multiplex PCR reads through MiXCR, storing one row per CDR3 protein. The sample holds roughly 420,000 distinct CDR3 sequences, around 14% seen once. Sequencing input: blood. All receptors derive from a woman aged 18-29 years with Graves' hyperthyroidism. Both conserved end residues are part of each CDR3. A D gene is named only where the DNA matches it firmly. Expanded clones get a size class; other rows say once, few or many, or leave the size out.

TRBV9	TRBD2	NA	TRBJ2-1	TGTGCCAGCAGCGTAGGGGAGGGCGCTGTACAGTTCTTC	CASSVGEGAVQFF
TRBV4-1	NA	many	TRBJ1-1	TGCGCCAGCAGCTTAAGGTTGAACACTGAAGCTTTCTTT	CASSLRLNTEAFF
TRBV6-1	TRBD1	many	TRBJ1-3	TGTGCCAGCAGCCCGGGACAGTTCTCTGGAAACACCATATATTTT	CASSPGQFSGNTIYF
TRBV9	TRBD1	NA	TRBJ2-5	TGTGCCAGCAGCATACAGGGGGCAAGGGAGACCCAGTACTTC	CASSIQGARETQYF
TRBV6-1	NA	NA	TRBJ2-1	TGTGCCAGCAGTGTCTTCCCCCCCGGCGATTTAGGCGTCAATGAGCAGTTCTTC	CASSVFPPGDLGVNEQFF
TRBV12-3/TRBV12-4	NA	many	TRBJ2-1	TGTGCCAGCAGTTCAGGTACAATCTACAATGAGCAGTTCTTC	CASSSGTIYNEQFF
TRBV6-1	TRBD1	many	TRBJ2-7	TGTGCCAGCAGGGGACAGGGAGCGAGCGAGCAGTACTTC	CASRGQGASEQYF
TRBV5-1	NA	many	TRBJ2-1	TGCGCCAGCAGCTTGGGCCCGCAAGGGCTCAATGAGCAGTTCTTC	CASSLGPQGLNEQFF
TRBV30	TRBD2	many	TRBJ2-5	TGTGCCTGGAGTGTGGCGGGGGGGGAAGAGACCCAGTACTTC	CAWSVAGGEETQYF
TRBV3-1	NA	many	TRBJ1-2	TGTGCCAGCAGCCACAGTACCGGCTACACCTTC	CASSHSTGYTF
TRBV5-1	TRBD1	NA	TRBJ2-2	TGCGCCAGCAGCTTGGGTACAGGGGCGGCGGACACCAGGGAGCTGTTTTTT	CASSLGTGAADTRELFF
TRBV5-5	TRBD2	many	TRBJ2-1	TGTGCCAGCAGCTTCCACCTAGCGGAGTCCAATGAGCAGTTCTTC	CASSFHLAESNEQFF
TRBV7-9	NA	NA	TRBJ2-3	TGTGCCAGCAGCTTGGGGGCATTGGATACGCAGTATTTT	CASSLGALDTQYF
TRBV11-2	NA	NA	TRBJ2-1	TGTGCCAGCAGCTTAAGACCCGAGCAGTTCTTC	CASSLRPEQFF
TRBV7-9	NA	many	TRBJ2-1	TGTGCCAGCAGCTTAGGCAGGGGCGAGCAGTTCTTC	CASSLGRGEQFF
TRBV29-1	NA	many	TRBJ2-7	TGCAGCGTCAGGGTAAGCTACGAGCAGTACTTC	CSVRVSYEQYF
TRBV12-5	NA	few	TRBJ2-1	TGTGCTAGTGGTTTGATCGATGGTGAGCAGTTCTTC	CASGLIDGEQFF
TRBV6-5	NA	NA	TRBJ2-5	TGTGCCAGCAGTTACTCGACAGGCTTTAAGGCCCAGTACTTC	CASSYSTGFKAQYF
TRBV25-1	NA	few	TRBJ2-6	TGTGCCAGCACTACGACTAGCTCTGGGGCCAACGTCCTGACTTTC	CASTTTSSGANVLTF
TRBV12-3/TRBV12-4	TRBD2	many	TRBJ2-2	TGTGCCACACGCTTAGCGGGTACCACCGGGGAGCTGTTTTTT	CATRLAGTTGELFF
TRBV29-1	TRBD1	few	TRBJ2-2	TGCAGCGTTGATCGACAGGGCGGGGAGCTGTTTTTT	CSVDRQGGELFF
TRBV28	NA	many	TRBJ2-5	TGTGCCAGCAGTACCGCCGGGACCCCTTCTCAAGAGACCCAGTACTTC	CASSTAGTPSQETQYF
TRBV11-1	NA	NA	TRBJ2-5	TGTGCCAGCAGTCCCCAAGCGAGGACCCAGTACTTC	CASSPQARTQYF
TRBV12-3/TRBV12-4	TRBD2	NA	TRBJ2-2	TGTGCCAGCAGTTTAGGACTAGCGGGAGATATCGGGGAGCTGTTTTTT	CASSLGLAGDIGELFF
TRBV3-1	NA	many	TRBJ1-6	TGTGCCAGCAGCCAAGGCCCAGGGTGGGGTAATTCACCCCTCCACTTT	CASSQGPGWGNSPLHF
TRBV12-3/TRBV12-4	TRBD2	many	TRBJ2-7	TGTGCCAGCAGTTTAGCGGTAGCGGGGCCCTCTCAGCAGTACTTC	CASSLAVAGPSQQYF
TRBV20-1	TRBD1	few	TRBJ1-3	TGCAGTGCTAGGGGGACAGGGTACGGAAACACCATATATTTT	CSARGTGYGNTIYF
TRBV19	TRBD1	few	TRBJ1-2	TGTGCCAGTAGTATAGGGGACAGGCATAACTATGGCTACACCTTC	CASSIGDRHNYGYTF
TRBV30	NA	many	TRBJ1-1	TGTGCCTGGACTGTCGGGATGAACACTGAAGCTTTCTTT	CAWTVGMNTEAFF
TRBV6-1	TRBD1	many	TRBJ1-1	TGTGCCAGCAGTGGAGGATTTGACAGGGGCAACACTGAAGCTTTCTTT	CASSGGFDRGNTEAFF
TRBV27	TRBD2	many	TRBJ2-3	TGTGCCAGCAGTCCGGACCCGGGGGGACGGACGCAGTATTTT	CASSPDPGGRTQYF
TRBV5-4	TRBD2	NA	TRBJ2-3	TGTGCCAGCAGCTCGGGACTAGCGGGGGGTACGCAGTATTTT	CASSSGLAGGTQYF
TRBV6-4	NA	NA	TRBJ1-2	TGTGCCAGCAGTGACCTTCCGGGGGATCGGGGCTACACCTTC	CASSDLPGDRGYTF
TRBV2	NA	many	TRBJ2-1	TGTGCCAGCAGCGGAGGTCGGGGTCCCAATGAGCAGTTCTTC	CASSGGRGPNEQFF
TRBV12-3/TRBV12-4	TRBD2	many	TRBJ2-2	TGTGCCAGCGGAACTAGCGGGGGGGATCGGGTCACCGGGGAGCTGTTTTTT	CASGTSGGDRVTGELFF
TRBV9	NA	NA	TRBJ2-3	TGTGCCAGCAGCGTAGCTGCCCTCGGAGCAGATACGCAGTATTTT	CASSVAALGADTQYF
TRBV3-1	TRBD1	many	TRBJ2-7	TGTGCCAGCAGCCATAGTGGCATAGGGGGCGCGTCCTACGAGCAGTACTTC	CASSHSGIGGASYEQYF
TRBV11-3	TRBD2	NA	TRBJ2-5	TGTGCCAGCAGCGCCGGTCGGGAGGGACTAGCCGTGGAGACCCAGTACTTC	CASSAGREGLAVETQYF
TRBV28	TRBD2	NA	TRBJ2-7	TGTGCCAGCAGTTTGGAAGCGGGATACGATGTCGAGCAGTACTTC	CASSLEAGYDVEQYF
TRBV7-9	NA	many	TRBJ2-7	TGTGCCAGCAGCACGACTAGAGGTCTTAACGAGCAGTACTTC	CASSTTRGLNEQYF
TRBV6-1	NA	many	TRBJ1-5	TGTGCCAGCAACCTAAGGGAAGGGAGAGATCAGCCCCAGCATTTT	CASNLREGRDQPQHF
TRBV9	NA	few	TRBJ2-7	TGTGCCAGCAGCCCAGGAGTCGGAGGCGAGCAGTACTTC	CASSPGVGGEQYF
TRBV27	NA	many	TRBJ1-5	TGTGCCAGCAGTACGACAGGATATAGCAATCAGCCCCAGCATTTT	CASSTTGYSNQPQHF
TRBV4-2	NA	few	TRBJ2-7	TGTGCCAGCAGCCAAGACAGCCTCCGAGGGTCCAACGAGCAGTACTTC	CASSQDSLRGSNEQYF
TRBV3-1	TRBD2	NA	TRBJ2-1	TGTGCCAGCAGCCGAGACCTACATCGAGGACTAGCGGGCTCCTACAATGAGCGGTTCTTC	CASSRDLHRGLAGSYNERFF
TRBV19	TRBD2	few	TRBJ2-7	TGTGCCAGTAGTCAGGCCGGGACTAGCGGCTACGAGCAGTACTTC	CASSQAGTSGYEQYF
TRBV20-1	NA	many	TRBJ2-7	TGCAGTGCTACCGGGACGGCCCACGAGCAGTACTTC	CSATGTAHEQYF
TRBV5-1	NA	many	TRBJ2-2	TGCGCCAGCAGCTTGCAGCAGGGCCCCACCGGGGAGCTGTTTTTT	CASSLQQGPTGELFF
TRBV6-2/TRBV6-3	TRBD1	NA	TRBJ1-3	TGTGCCAGCAGGGCAGGGGGGTCTAGAAACACCATATATTTT	CASRAGGSRNTIYF
TRBV6-4	NA	NA	TRBJ2-2	TGTGCCAGCAGCACACAGTCGAACACCGGGGAGCTGTTTTTT	CASSTQSNTGELFF
TRBV19	NA	many	TRBJ2-3	TGTGCCAGTAGCGTTTCGGGGACAGATACGCAGTATTTT	CASSVSGTDTQYF
TRBV4-2	TRBD1	many	TRBJ1-5	TGTGCCAGCAGCCAAGACCCCGGGACAGGGGGCCAGCCCCAGCATTTT	CASSQDPGTGGQPQHF
TRBV10-3	NA	many	TRBJ2-5	TGTGCCATCAGTGATTCACGGGGGGCCACGGAGACCCAGTACTTC	CAISDSRGATETQYF
TRBV2	NA	many	TRBJ2-1	TGTGCCAGTAGGGGGGACATCGACAATGAGCAGTTCTTC	CASRGDIDNEQFF
TRBV2	TRBD2	many	TRBJ2-7	TGTGCCAGCAGTGCGTCGTCTAGCGGATCCCCTCACGAGCAGTACTTC	CASSASSSGSPHEQYF
TRBV9	NA	many	TRBJ2-3	TGTGCCAGCAGCGCCGGAGATACGCAGTATTTT	CASSAGDTQYF
TRBV6-1	NA	many	TRBJ1-5	TGTGCCAGCAGCGATGACGGCTATCAGCCCCAGCATTTT	CASSDDGYQPQHF